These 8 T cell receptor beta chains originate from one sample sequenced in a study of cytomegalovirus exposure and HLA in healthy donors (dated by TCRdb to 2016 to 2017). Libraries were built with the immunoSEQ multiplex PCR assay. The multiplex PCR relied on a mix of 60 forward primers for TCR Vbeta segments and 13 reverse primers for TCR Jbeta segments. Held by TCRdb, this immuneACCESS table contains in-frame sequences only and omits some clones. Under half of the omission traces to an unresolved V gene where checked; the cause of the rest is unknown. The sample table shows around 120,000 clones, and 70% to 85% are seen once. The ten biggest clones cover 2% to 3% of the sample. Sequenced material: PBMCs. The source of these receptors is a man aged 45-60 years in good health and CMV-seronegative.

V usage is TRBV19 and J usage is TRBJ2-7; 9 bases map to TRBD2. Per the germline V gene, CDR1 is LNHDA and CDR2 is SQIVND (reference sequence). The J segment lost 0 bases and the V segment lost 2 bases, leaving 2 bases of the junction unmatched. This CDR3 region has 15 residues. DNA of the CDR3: TGTGCCAGTAGTATAAGCGGGGGGAGCTCCTACGAGCAGTACTTC. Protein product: CASSISGGSSYEQYF. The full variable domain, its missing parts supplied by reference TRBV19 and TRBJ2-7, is DGGITQSPKYLFRKEGQNVTLSCEQNLNHDAMYWYRQDPGQGLRLIYYSQIVNDFQKGDIAEGYSVSREKKESFPLTVTSAQKNPTAFYLCASSISGGSSYEQYFGPGTRLTVT.

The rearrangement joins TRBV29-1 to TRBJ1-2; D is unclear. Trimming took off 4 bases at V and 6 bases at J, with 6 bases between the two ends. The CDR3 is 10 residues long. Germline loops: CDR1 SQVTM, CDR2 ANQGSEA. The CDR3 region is CSVAGDGYTF. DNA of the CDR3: TGCAGCGTTGCAGGCGATGGCTACACCTTC.

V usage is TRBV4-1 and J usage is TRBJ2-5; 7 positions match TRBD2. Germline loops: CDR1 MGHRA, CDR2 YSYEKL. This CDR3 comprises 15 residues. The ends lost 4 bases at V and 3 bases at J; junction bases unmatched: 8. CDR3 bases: TGCGCCAGCAGCCCCTGGACTAGTAATGAAGAGACCCAGTACTTC. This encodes CASSPWTSNEETQYF.

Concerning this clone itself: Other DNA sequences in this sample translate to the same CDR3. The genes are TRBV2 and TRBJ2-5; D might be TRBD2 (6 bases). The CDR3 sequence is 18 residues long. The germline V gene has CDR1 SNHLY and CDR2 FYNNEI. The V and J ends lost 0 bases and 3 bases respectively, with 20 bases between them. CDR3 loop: CASSEAVFSQRVKETQYF. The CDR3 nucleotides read TGTGCCAGCAGTGAAGCCGTTTTTAGTCAGCGGGTGAAAGAGACCCAGTACTTC.

This CDR3 is CASSLARHRGYTEAFF. The DNA of the CDR3 is TGTGCCAGCAGCTTAGCCCGTCACAGGGGTTACACTGAAGCTTTCTTT. This chain links TRBV7-8 with TRBJ1-1; 7 nucleotides match TRBD1. Trimming removed 0 bases from V and 3 bases from J; junction bases left unmatched: 7. Germline V lookup: CDR1 SGHVS, CDR2 FQNEAQ. This CDR3 region has 16 residues. Based on the CDR3 plus reference TRBV7-8 and TRBJ1-1, the full variable domain is GAGVSQSPRYKVAKRGQDVALRCDPISGHVSLFWYQQALGQGPEFLTYFQNEAQLDKSGLPSDRFFAERPEGSVSTLKIQRTQQEDSAVYLCASSLARHRGYTEAFFGQGTRLTVV.

The CDR3 DNA follows: TGTGCCAGCAGCGTAGTAAGCGACGGGTCCACAGATACGCAGTATTTT. It specifies CASSVVSDGSTDTQYF. The V gene is TRBV9, the J gene TRBJ2-3; D gene unclear. Trimming took 0 bases from V and 2 from J, leaving 13 bases between them. From germline, CDR1 is SGDLS and CDR2 YYNGEE. This CDR3 contains 16 residues.

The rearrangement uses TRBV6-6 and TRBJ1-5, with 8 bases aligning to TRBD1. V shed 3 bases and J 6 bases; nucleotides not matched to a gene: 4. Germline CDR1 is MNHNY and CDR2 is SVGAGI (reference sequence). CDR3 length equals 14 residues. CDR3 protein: CASSYTGGGQPQHF. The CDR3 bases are TGTGCCAGCAGTTATACAGGGGGAGGTCAGCCCCAGCATTTT.

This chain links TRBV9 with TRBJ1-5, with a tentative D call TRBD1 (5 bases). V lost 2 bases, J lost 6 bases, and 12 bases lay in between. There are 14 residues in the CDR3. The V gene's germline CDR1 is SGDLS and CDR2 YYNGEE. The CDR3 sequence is CASSVGGGIQPQHF. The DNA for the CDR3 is TGTGCCAGCAGCGTCGGGGGAGGAATTCAGCCCCAGCATTTT.